A selection of T cell receptor beta chains follows, all from one sample in a study of control samples from healthy donors and cancer patients. Profiled with immunoSEQ multiplex PCR; TCRdb holds only in-frame clones, not every one. The table records some 140,000 clones, roughly 94% of them present only once. Sequenced input: PBMCs. These receptors all stem from a man between 60 and 75 years old with colorectal cancer. The CDR3 runs from the conserved cysteine through the conserved F or W. The order of the fields is V gene, J gene, clone size, CDR3 protein. Where a row states a size, it is once, few, many or the class of an expanded clone; other rows omit it.

TRBV6-5	TRBJ1-2	.	CASSGQGARGYTF
TRBV6-2/TRBV6-3	TRBJ2-1	.	CASSSSGQGNEQFF
TRBV5-4	TRBJ2-5	.	CASNLRLGDSETQYF
TRBV29-1	TRBJ1-1	.	CSVEPGLVITNTEAFF
TRBV19	TRBJ1-5	.	CASKRGDQPQHF
TRBV5-1	TRBJ1-3	.	CASSLTESAAGNTIYF
TRBV7-2	TRBJ1-5	.	CASSFLSDSNQPQHF
TRBV5-1	TRBJ2-5	medium-sized	CASSLAGTSQETQYF
TRBV5-1	TRBJ2-3	.	CASSPLAGASTDTQYF
TRBV29-1	TRBJ1-5	.	CSVKGSGNQPQHF
TRBV7-8	TRBJ1-2	.	CASSLRRGDPNYGYTF
TRBV6-6	TRBJ2-1	.	CASSRLGSSYNEQFF
TRBV7-2	TRBJ2-7	.	CASRPQSSYEQYF
TRBV15	TRBJ1-3	.	CATSRDPTGYSGNTIYF
TRBV10-2	TRBJ2-5	once	CASSEKRGGVGTQYF
TRBV7-2	TRBJ2-1	.	CASSLKASGGYNEQFF
TRBV2	TRBJ2-7	.	CASSEEGTPIYEQYF
TRBV9	TRBJ2-5	.	CASSVKGGPQETQYF
TRBV4-1	TRBJ1-4	.	CASSSAGTGGEKLFF
TRBV27	TRBJ2-5	.	CASSPASPETQYF
TRBV19	TRBJ1-2	few	CASTQQGNYGYTF
TRBV27	TRBJ1-4	.	CASSVAGISEKLFF
TRBV6-1	TRBJ1-4	once	CASSEERRGYATNEKLFF
TRBV9	TRBJ1-1	.	CASSVERGTEAFF
TRBV9	TRBJ2-3	.	CASSASGDGDTQYF